This T cell receptor (beta chain) emerged from a study of OX40 agonist ivuxolimab in advanced cancers. Profiled with immunoSEQ multiplex PCR; TCRdb holds only in-frame clones, not every one. The sample has about 94,000 clones; roughly 84% are singletons. V was shortened by 10 bases and J by 8 bases, with 14 bases between the two germline ends. Looked up from germline, CDR1 is WNHNN and CDR2 is SYGVQD (reference sequence). The CDR3 contains 12 residues. At cycle 4 day 1, cycle 7 day 1, and baseline, blood was sampled. The receptor comes from an adult with an advanced solid tumor such as melanoma, head and neck, liver or kidney cancer. The chain employs TRBV10-1 and TRBJ1-4, with a tentative D call TRBD1 (6 bases). Sequencing used CD4+ or CD8+ T cells sorted from blood, obtained in a trial of the OX40 agonist ivuxolimab. This CDR3 reads CATWAGGEKLFF. As DNA, the CDR3 is TGCGCCACGTGGGCCGGGGGCGAAAAACTGTTTTTT.